The T cell receptor (beta chain) under discussion was sequenced for a study of blood T cell repertoires in COVID-19. Whole-study context: The cDNA or gDNA used as material had been derived from T cells, B-cell-depleted T cells, or PBMCs.

Original processing methods: Nucleated cell number was recorded as an estimate derived from reference gene primer amplification. Measured with immunoSEQ multiplex PCR; TCRdb has only the in-frame clones, and not every one. From that table come the V and J calls and clone size; the DNA was used to work out D and trimming. The sample contains 160,000 or so clones, 80% of which appear only once. This CDR3 spans 13 amino acids. Per germline, CDR1 MNHEY and CDR2 SMNVEV (reference sequence). J was trimmed by 9 bases and V by 4 bases; bases with no gene match: 2. The chain links TRBV27 to TRBJ1-6, with 8 bases lining up with TRBD1. This sequence was found in a man aged 60-69 years with acute or convalescent COVID-19. The sequenced sample was peripheral blood. The chain's CDR3 is CASSSDRASPLHF. CDR3 nucleotide sequence: TGTGCCAGCAGTTCGGACAGGGCTTCACCCCTCCACTTT.